This T cell receptor (beta chain) was sequenced in a study of a mutant IDH1 vaccine in newly diagnosed glioma. Study information: Vaccination was launched 4-6 weeks after radiotherapy alone, or with temozolomide cycles. Most patients had received both radiotherapy and temozolomide, the prior options being radiotherapy, temozolomide, or both. At week 47 came visit V13, while visit V12 had come at week 35.

The trim removed 7 bases at V and 7 bases at J, leaving 6 bases unmatched. The CDR3 loop spans 13 amino acids. Per germline, CDR1 MNHNY and CDR2 SVGAGI (reference sequence). TCRdb keeps only in-frame clones here, not all; method: immunoSEQ multiplex PCR. The data hold around 57,000 clones, with around four fifths observed a single time. Time point described: week 35, safety follow-up. Vaccination used 300 ug of mutant IDH1 20-mer peptide per dose, with topical imiquimod. The patients were given eight vaccinations, one each in weeks 1, 3, 5, 7, 11, 15, 19 and 23. On this clone itself: Its target is not known.

Material: PBMCs, obtained from a glioma patient whose treatment included an IDH1 peptide vaccine. The chain has TRBV6-6 and TRBJ1-2; 10 bases line up with TRBD1. This clonotype originated in a man aged 25 to 40 with glioma. The CDR3 region is CASNRQGARGYTF. Written as DNA, the CDR3 is TGTGCCAGCAACCGACAGGGGGCGCGTGGCTACACCTTC.